Described below is a single T cell receptor beta chain sequence and its context. The sample originates from a study of control samples from healthy donors and cancer patients. The assay was immunoSEQ multiplex PCR, and TCRdb's table has in-frame clones only and misses some. The profile shows 60,000 to 95,000 clones, more than 80% of them singletons. The germline CDR1 and CDR2 sequences are SNHLY and FYNNEI. Unmatched junction bases numbered 3, after V lost 5 bases and J lost 6 bases. This CDR3 region has 12 residues. The chain is built from TRBV2 and TRBJ1-2; 7 positions match TRBD1. This clonotype was obtained from a man aged 50 to 59 in good health. The sample was blood. CDR3 nucleotide sequence: TGTGCCAGCAGTCAAGACAGGGATGGCTACACCTTC. The encoded protein is CASSQDRDGYTF.